A single sample gave rise to the 21 T cell receptor beta chains below, sequenced in a study of shared clonotypes between healthy human individuals. Clones were sequenced by immunoSEQ multiplex PCR, and TCRdb holds only the in-frame ones, with some missing. The sample has some 200,000 clones, 90% to 95% seen once. The specimen was naive CD4+ T cells sorted from blood. The subset here: CD45RA+ positively selected. The receptors were sampled from a woman under 40 in good health.

V is TRBV28 and J is TRBJ1-1, with a possible D match to TRBD1 (5 bases). CDR3 length: 16 residues. V lost 7 bases and J 2 bases, leaving 20 bases between the germline ends. Looked up from germline, CDR1 is MDHEN and CDR2 is SYDVKM. CDR3 amino acids: CASTLGGIRRNTEAFF. CDR3 nucleotide sequence: TGTGCCAGCACTCTGGGGGGGATTCGTAGAAACACTGAAGCTTTCTTT.

The rearrangement uses TRBV4-1 and TRBJ2-4; TRBD2 might be the D (5 bases). V was trimmed by 4 bases and J by 0 bases, leaving 16 bases between them. Germline V CDR1 and CDR2: MGHRA, YSYEKL. The CDR3 spans 17 residues. This CDR3 reads CASSPLGAALAKNIQYF. Written as DNA, the CDR3 is TGCGCCAGCAGCCCGCTGGGAGCGGCGCTAGCCAAAAACATTCAGTACTTC.

The chain recombines TRBV11-2 with TRBJ1-1; no clear D gene. This CDR3 contains 15 residues. Germline V lookup: CDR1 SGHAT, CDR2 FQNNGV. V was trimmed by 5 bases and J by 0 bases, leaving 13 bases between them. CDR3 amino acids: CASSGRARMNTEAFF. CDR3 DNA sequence: TGTGCCAGCAGCGGCAGAGCCCGAATGAACACTGAAGCTTTCTTT.

The chain recombines TRBV7-8 with TRBJ2-7; possible D gene TRBD1, 6 bases. CDR1 is SGHVS and CDR2 is FQNEAQ in the germline V gene. The CDR3 spans 15 residues. The V gene lost 5 bases and the J gene lost 0 bases, with 14 bases spanning the gap. This CDR3 is CASSEGWDNSYEQYF. The CDR3 DNA follows: TGTGCCAGCAGCGAGGGGTGGGACAACTCCTACGAGCAGTACTTC.

This chain uses TRBV28 with TRBJ2-5, with 8 bases fitting TRBD1. The assigned J gene may be wrong: the sequence end matches TRBJ2-7 better. This CDR3 is built from 14 residues. Germline V CDR1 and CDR2: MDHEN, SYDVKM. CDR3 loop: CASSPGQGPYEQYF. The DNA for the CDR3 is TGTGCCAGCAGTCCAGGACAGGGACCTTACGAGCAGTACTTC.

The genes are TRBV29-1 and TRBJ2-5, with TRBD1 as a possible D gene (5 bases). The V gene's germline CDR1 is SQVTM and CDR2 ANQGSEA. The CDR3 contains 12 residues. V lost 6 bases to trimming and J lost 1 base, with 9 bases between them. CDR3 protein: CSVKGFQETQYF. DNA for the CDR3: TGCAGCGTGAAGGGGTTCCAAGAGACCCAGTACTTC.

This sequence joins TRBV27 and TRBJ2-7; TRBD1 matches at 9 bases. J lost 1 base, V lost 6 bases, and 7 bases had no gene match. The CDR3 contains 15 residues. Germline loops: CDR1 MNHEY, CDR2 SMNVEV (reference sequence). The CDR3 region is CASSRYGTGSYEQYF. CDR3 coding DNA: TGTGCCAGCAGCCGTTACGGGACAGGGTCCTACGAGCAGTACTTC.

The chain uses TRBV14 and TRBJ2-2; D possibly corresponds to TRBD2 (6 bases). V lost 0 bases to trimming and J lost 4 bases, with 15 bases between them. This CDR3 is 17 amino acids long. Germline V gives CDR1 SGHDN, CDR2 FVKESK. CDR3 loop: CASSQDPPGLFTGELFF. Here the CDR3 DNA reads TGTGCCAGCAGCCAAGATCCCCCGGGACTTTTCACCGGGGAGCTGTTTTTT.

The V call is TRBV10-2, the J call TRBJ2-5; the D call may be TRBD1 or TRBD2 (5 bases each). The J call could be wrong; TRBJ2-7 is a better fit for the DNA end. The CDR3 length is 13 residues. Germline V CDR1 and CDR2: WSHSY, SAAADI. The CDR3 region is CASSESGRYEQYF. The CDR3 nucleotides are TGCGCCAGCAGTGAGTCGGGACGCTACGAGCAGTACTTC.

The rearrangement joins TRBV6-5 to TRBJ2-7; D gene unclear. The CDR3 contains 14 residues. V shed 0 bases and J shed 0 bases, with 6 bases lying between them. The germline CDR1 and CDR2 sequences are MNHEY and SVGAGI. CDR3 sequence (DNA): TGTGCCAGCAGTTACTCGACAAGCTCCTACGAGCAGTACTTC. This translates into CASSYSTSSYEQYF.

The count of this clone is one. The chain couples TRBV10-3 to TRBJ2-2, with 11 bases aligning to TRBD2. The germline gives CDR1 ENHRY, CDR2 SYGVKD. J gave up 4 bases and V 6 bases, and 4 bases lay outside the gene matches. The CDR3 loop spans 15 amino acids. The CDR3 sequence: CAISAGTSGTGELFF. The CDR3 DNA follows: TGTGCCATCAGCGCCGGGACTAGCGGCACCGGGGAGCTGTTTTTT.

The chain employs TRBV25-1 and TRBJ2-7; D perhaps matches TRBD2 (5 bases). Germline V gene lookup returns CDR1 MGHDK and CDR2 SYGVNS. V gave up 4 bases and J gave up 3 bases, with 13 bases separating them. The length of the CDR3 is 14 residues. The CDR3 region has the DNA TGTGCCAGCAGTGCTACTAGGATTGACTACGAGCAGTACTTC. It translates to CASSATRIDYEQYF.

The V and J genes are TRBV28 and TRBJ1-5; D uncertain. Germline V gene data show CDR1 as MDHEN and CDR2 as SYDVKM. The CDR3 is 12 amino acids. Between the trimmed V and J ends, which lost 7 bases and 9 bases, there was a span of 13 bases. CDR3 loop: CASTARLGPQHF. The CDR3 DNA reads TGTGCCAGCACCGCGCGGTTGGGGCCCCAGCATTTT. Combining the CDR3 with reference TRBV28 and TRBJ1-5 gives the whole variable domain DVKVTQSSRYLVKRTGEKVFLECVQDMDHENMFWYRQDPGLGLRLIYFSYDVKMKEKGDIPEGYSVSREKKERFSLILESASTNQTSMYLCASTARLGPQHFGDGTRLSIL.

The chain links TRBV28 to TRBJ1-1; 7 bases line up with TRBD1. The CDR3 extends over 16 amino acids. Per the germline V gene, CDR1 is MDHEN and CDR2 is SYDVKM. Unmatched junction bases numbered 19, after V lost 4 bases and J lost 11 bases. For the CDR3, the DNA is TGTGCCAGCAGTTCAGCCCTGCCGGGACAGTGGTCCTTGGCTTTCTTT. Protein: CASSSALPGQWSLAFF.

The chain joins TRBV4-1 to TRBJ2-7; 8 positions agree with TRBD2. V trimming: 2 bases; J trimming: 0 bases; junction bases outside the gene matches: 9. Germline V gives CDR1 MGHRA, CDR2 YSYEKL. The CDR3 runs to 17 residues. The CDR3 sequence is CASSQRTSGVISYEQYF. The CDR3 region has the DNA TGCGCCAGCAGCCAACGAACTAGCGGCGTTATCTCCTACGAGCAGTACTTC.

The V call is TRBV19, the J call TRBJ1-5; 9 bases align to TRBD1. Unmatched junction bases numbered 6, after V lost 2 bases and J lost 7 bases. This CDR3 contains 15 residues. Germline lookup yields CDR1 LNHDA and CDR2 SQIVND (reference sequence). The CDR3 loop is CASSIFGDRDQPQHF. CDR3 nucleotides: TGTGCCAGTAGTATATTTGGGGACAGGGACCAGCCCCAGCATTTT.

The chain's CDR3 is CASSSSTGNEKLFF. CDR3 nucleotides: TGTGCCAGCAGCTCTTCGACGGGAAATGAAAAACTGTTTTTT. V gene TRBV7-9 combines with J gene TRBJ1-4; D call uncertain. The ends were cut back, 4 bases at V and 5 bases at J, with 11 bases in the middle. CDR1 SEHNR and CDR2 FQNEAQ come from the germline V gene (reference sequence). The CDR3 is made up of 14 amino acids.

The CDR3 DNA reads as TGTGCCAGCCAGAGCGGGAGCTACGAGCAGTACTTC. Translating it yields CASQSGSYEQYF. V usage is TRBV2 and J usage is TRBJ2-7; 8 nucleotides line up with TRBD2. The CDR3 is 12 amino acids. Germline V gives CDR1 SNHLY, CDR2 FYNNEI. V gave up 8 bases and J gave up 3 bases; unmatched junction bases: 3. The whole variable domain, filled in from reference TRBV2 and TRBJ2-7, reads EPEVTQTPSHQVTQMGQEVILRCVPISNHLYFYWYRQILGQKVEFLVSFYNNEISEKSEIFDDQFSVERPDGSNFTLKIRSTKLEDSAMYFCASQSGSYEQYFGPGTRLTVT.

The chain links TRBV29-1 to TRBJ2-3, with a tentative D call TRBD1 (5 bases). The CDR3 is 13 amino acids. V was cut by 6 bases and J by 4 bases, with 14 bases left in between. Germline V CDR1 and CDR2: SQVTM, ANQGSEA. CDR3 bases: TGCAGCGTGGATGAAAGGGGTTCAGATACGCAGTATTTT. Translating it yields CSVDERGSDTQYF.

This clone appeared once. This chain uses TRBV28 with TRBJ1-5; D uncertain. Per the germline V gene, CDR1 is MDHEN and CDR2 is SYDVKM. V shed 8 bases and J shed 7 bases, with 18 bases lying between them. CDR3 length equals 14 residues. The CDR3 loop reads CASQFPLLSQPQHF. For the CDR3, the DNA is TGTGCCAGCCAGTTTCCCCTATTAAGCCAGCCCCAGCATTTT. The full variable domain, completed using reference TRBV28 and TRBJ1-5, is DVKVTQSSRYLVKRTGEKVFLECVQDMDHENMFWYRQDPGLGLRLIYFSYDVKMKEKGDIPEGYSVSREKKERFSLILESASTNQTSMYLCASQFPLLSQPQHFGDGTRLSIL.

The chain combines TRBV28 with TRBJ2-7; 9 bases line up with TRBD1. Germline trimming cut 7 bases from V and 5 bases from J; bases unmatched to any gene: 3. Germline values: CDR1 MDHEN, CDR2 SYDVKM. The CDR3 sequence is 12 residues long. CDR3 bases: TGTGCCAGCATGGGACAGGGCAACGAGCAGTACTTC. Protein sequence: CASMGQGNEQYF. The full variable domain, rest sourced from reference TRBV28 and TRBJ2-7, is DVKVTQSSRYLVKRTGEKVFLECVQDMDHENMFWYRQDPGLGLRLIYFSYDVKMKEKGDIPEGYSVSREKKERFSLILESASTNQTSMYLCASMGQGNEQYFGPGTRLTVT.